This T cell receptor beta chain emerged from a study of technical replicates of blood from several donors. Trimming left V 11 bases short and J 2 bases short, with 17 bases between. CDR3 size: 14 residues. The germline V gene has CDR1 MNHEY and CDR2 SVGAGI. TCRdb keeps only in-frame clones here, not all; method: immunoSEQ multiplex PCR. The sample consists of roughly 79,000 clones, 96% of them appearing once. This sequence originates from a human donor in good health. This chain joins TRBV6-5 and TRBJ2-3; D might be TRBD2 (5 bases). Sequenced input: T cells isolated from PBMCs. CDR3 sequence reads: CASASGRLTDTQYF. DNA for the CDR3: TGTGCCTCAGCCAGCGGACGCCTCACAGATACGCAGTATTTT.